These 2 T cell receptor beta chains originate from one sample sequenced in a study of human T cells and chemical hapten exposure. TCRdb used MiXCR to reprocess the RACE reads, holding one entry per CDR3 protein. The table includes tens of thousands of distinct CDR3 sequences, 11% to 15% detected once. Described time point: pre-sensitization, week 0. The treatment: therapeutic diphenylcyclopropenone sensitization with weekly scalp DPC. Sequenced here: whole blood, sampled in connection with sensitization to the hapten diphenylcyclopropenone (DPC). The receptors derive from a woman in her 50s with alopecia areata. Some clones in this sample may be carry-over from other donors' samples.

This rearrangement joins TRBV2 to TRBJ2-1, with a tentative D call TRBD2 (5 bases). Germline-derived CDR1 and CDR2 are SNHLY and FYNNEI. The CDR3 consists of 14 residues. The V gene lost 8 bases and the J gene lost 6 bases, with 17 bases spanning the gap. CDR3 in DNA: TGTGCCAGCGGGCCAAGAGGGAACATCAATGAGCAGTTCTTC. This codes for CASGPRGNINEQFF. Looking up the rest from reference TRBV2 and TRBJ2-1 gives the full variable domain: EPEVTQTPSHQVTQMGQEVILRCVPISNHLYFYWYRQILGQKVEFLVSFYNNEISEKSEIFDDQFSVERPDGSNFTLKIRSTKLEDSAMYFCASGPRGNINEQFFGPGTRLTVL.

The genes are TRBV20-1 and TRBJ2-1; the match to TRBD2 covers 8 bases. V shed 3 bases and J 7 bases; nucleotides not matched to a gene: 5. The CDR3 covers 13 residues. Germline CDR1 is DFQATT and CDR2 is SNEGSKA (reference sequence). The CDR3 here is CSASGRAGNEQFF. CDR3 nucleotides: TGCAGTGCTAGCGGGAGGGCCGGAAATGAGCAGTTCTTC.